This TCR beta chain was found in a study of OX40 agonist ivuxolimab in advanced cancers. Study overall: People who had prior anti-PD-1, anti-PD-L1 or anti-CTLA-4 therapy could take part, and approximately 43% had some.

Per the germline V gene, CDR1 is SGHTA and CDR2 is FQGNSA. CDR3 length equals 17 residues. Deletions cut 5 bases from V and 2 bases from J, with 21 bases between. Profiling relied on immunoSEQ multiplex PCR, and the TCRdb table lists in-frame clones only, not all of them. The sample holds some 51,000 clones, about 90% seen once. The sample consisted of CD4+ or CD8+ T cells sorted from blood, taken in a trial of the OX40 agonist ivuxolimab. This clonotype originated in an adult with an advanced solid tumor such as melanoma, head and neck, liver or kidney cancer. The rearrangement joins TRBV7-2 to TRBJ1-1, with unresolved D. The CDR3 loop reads CASSPTGPASGNTEAFF. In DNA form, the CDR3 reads TGTGCCAGCAGCCCTACCGGGCCAGCCAGCGGAAACACTGAAGCTTTCTTT.